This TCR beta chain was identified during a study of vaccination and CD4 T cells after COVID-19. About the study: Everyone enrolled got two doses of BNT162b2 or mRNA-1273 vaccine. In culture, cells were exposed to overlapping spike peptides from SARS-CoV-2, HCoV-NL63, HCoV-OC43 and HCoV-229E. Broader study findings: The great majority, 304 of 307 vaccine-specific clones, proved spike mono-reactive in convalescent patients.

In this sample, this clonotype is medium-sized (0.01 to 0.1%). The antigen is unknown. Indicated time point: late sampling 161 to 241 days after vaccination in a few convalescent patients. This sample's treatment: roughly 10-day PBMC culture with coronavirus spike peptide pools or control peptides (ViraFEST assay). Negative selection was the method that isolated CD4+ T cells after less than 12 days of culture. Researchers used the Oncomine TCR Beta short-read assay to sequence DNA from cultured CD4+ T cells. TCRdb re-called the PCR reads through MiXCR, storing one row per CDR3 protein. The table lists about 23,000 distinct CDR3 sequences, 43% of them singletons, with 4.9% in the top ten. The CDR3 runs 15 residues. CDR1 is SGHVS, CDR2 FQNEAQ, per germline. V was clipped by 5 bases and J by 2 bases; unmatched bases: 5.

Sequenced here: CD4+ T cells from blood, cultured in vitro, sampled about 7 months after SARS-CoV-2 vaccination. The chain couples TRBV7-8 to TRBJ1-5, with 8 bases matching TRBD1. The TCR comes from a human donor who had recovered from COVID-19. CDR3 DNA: TGTGCCAGCAGCCCGGTGGGACAGGGCAATCAGCCCCAGCATTTT. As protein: CASSPVGQGNQPQHF.